This T cell receptor (beta chain) was sequenced for a study of T cells in Graves' hyperthyroidism and ophthalmopathy. Study-wide results and caveats: In the blood, most expanded thyroid clonotypes above 0.001 appeared as well.

This clonotype was counted ten times or more. Its matching antigen is unknown. The CDR3 regions of TCR beta were amplified from RNA transcripts. During a first-round RT-PCR of the TCR CDR3, the HTBI primer set was used. TCRdb processed the multiplex PCR reads anew with MiXCR; each CDR3 protein has one entry. The sample includes about 300,000 distinct CDR3 sequences, over 15% of them seen just once. The PBMCs were sourced from fresh peripheral blood (about 9.7 ml). V gave up 5 bases and J gave up 0 bases; unmatched junction bases: 3. CDR1 is SNHLY and CDR2 is FYNNEI in the germline V gene. The CDR3 contains 14 residues.

The rearrangement links TRBV2 to TRBJ2-7; 8 bases line up with TRBD2. This TCR was recovered from a man aged 25 to 40 with Graves' hyperthyroidism. Sequencing input: blood. In DNA form, the CDR3 reads TGTGCCAGCAGTTCCGGGACTAGCTCCTACGAGCAGTACTTC. This gives the protein CASSSGTSSYEQYF.